The T cell receptor beta chain described here comes from a study of shared clonotypes between healthy human individuals. Sequencing was at deep level. TCRdb keeps only in-frame clones here, not all; method: immunoSEQ multiplex PCR. This table has more than 850,000 clones, more than 75% appearing once. Turning to this clone: Its antigen is still unknown. One base away lies a much larger clone, so this may be a sequencing read error.

Overall study findings and caveats: Incomplete sequencing of sorted subsets was indicated by rarefaction despite large depth.

Germline V lookup: CDR1 SGHKS, CDR2 YYEKEE (reference sequence). The CDR3 covers 13 residues. V was trimmed by 5 bases and J by 1 base, leaving 9 bases between them. The TCR originated in a man aged 18 to 35 in good health. Some clones in this sample may be carry-over from other donors' samples. The sample taken for sequencing was memory CD4+ T cells from PBMCs. The subset is: CD45RA-negative fraction. The gene calls are TRBV5-5 and TRBJ1-1, with D possibly being TRBD1 (6 bases). The CDR3 reads CASSGQWNTEAFF. As DNA, the CDR3 is TGTGCCAGCAGTGGACAGTGGAACACTGAAGCTTTCTTT.